This TCR beta chain was retrieved from a study of pediatric ulcerative colitis (dated by TCRdb to about 2019). Some background on the complete study: Pancolitis was present in seven ulcerative colitis patients and left-sided colitis in two, and histology consistent with ulcerative colitis was found in all of these patients. From nine newly diagnosed, treatment-naive pediatric ulcerative colitis patients and a few non-IBD control children, paired blood and rectal samples were collected. By Pediatric Ulcerative Colitis Activity Index, mild disease was classified in a couple of patients, moderate disease in several and acute severe colitis in three.

During colonoscopy, one to two pinch biopsies were obtained from the rectum for research purposes. Ulcerative colitis patients had received no immunosuppressive medication before the diagnostic colonoscopy. Before DNA isolation, rectal biopsies were subjected to proteinase K digestion. The Wizard kit (Promega) was used to extract genomic DNA from the blood and intestinal samples. This clone was counted only a few times. This clone's antigen is unknown. No base-level quality is on record; no much larger clone is a single base apart. Using the immunoSEQ TRB Survey service, rearranged CDR3 beta regions were amplified from genomic DNA with multiplex V and J primers. To keep sequencing depth the same across samples, survey-level depth of up to 500,000 reads per sample was applied. Libraries were purified and pooled, and sequencing was performed on Illumina technology. The original methods were these. immunoSEQ online tools were used for productive clonality, sample overlap, pairwise scatters, CDR3 beta length, V/D/J gene usage and productiveness. Calculated diversity was the number of unique rearrangements divided by total templates times 100; Shannon and Simpson indices were also computed. Z-score normalized data were analyzed by principal component analysis with the R prcomp function and the ggbiplot package. Morisita's index was used to measure clonal overlap between blood and rectum within each subject. Drawn from immuneACCESS, this table holds only the in-frame rearrangements with V and J called that TCRdb kept. Clones are partly lost; checked studies trace under half to an unresolved V gene and leave the rest unexplained. V, J and clone size derive from that table, while D and trimming were established from the DNA sequence. This sample is represented by about 35,000 clones; 80% to 85% of them were singletons. The ten largest clones capture approximately 1% of the sample.

Study-wide findings and limitations: With only a handful of individuals, the healthy control group was small. Blood-derived T cells may have been included in the rectal pinch biopsies, particularly in patients with overt colitis. Significantly higher autologous blood-rectal clonal overlap was found in ulcerative colitis patients than in controls, which suggested increased T cell trafficking to inflamed tissue. For technical reasons, substantially fewer templates were yielded by the blood samples of a couple of patients, and these blood samples were excluded from blood-rectal overlap analysis. Features of the rectal repertoire distinguished controls, mild-moderate colitis patients and acute severe colitis patients, and in acute severe colitis rectal diversity was lower because of clonal expansions. Because repertoires came from total lymphocyte DNA, patterns in rare subsets such as regulatory T cells may not be reflected. A couple of rectal CDR3 clonotypes were found in every ulcerative colitis patient but in no control.

Reading the germline V gene gives CDR1 SQVTM and CDR2 ANQGSEA. The V and J ends are trimmed by 8 bases and 3 bases, leaving 11 bases between them. Reading from cysteine to phenylalanine, the CDR3 counts 12 amino acids. Only the CDR3 DNA is retained, 36 bases long and in frame from the first base. The sequence joins TRBV29-1 to TRBJ1-3; no D gene can be assigned with confidence. Sequencing was done on a sample of gut tissue. The receptor's source is a boy younger than 18 with mild ulcerative colitis. This receptor has the CDR3 CSTVGNGNTIYF. The nucleotides are TGCAGCACGGTGGGTAATGGAAACACCATATATTTT.